The clone carrying this T cell receptor beta chain has more than one count but fewer than ten. Reverse transcribing all isolated RNA meant expressed TCRB transcripts were sequenced. This table comes from immunoSEQ multiplex PCR, and its TCRdb copy is limited to in-frame clones, with some not included. The sample yields some 150,000 clones, around a tenth seen once. These data are taken from a study of beta chain features in type 1 diabetes. The length of the CDR3 is 13 residues. CDR1 is LNHDA, CDR2 SQIVND, per germline (reference sequence). Deletions cut 8 bases from V and 0 bases from J, with 10 bases between.

The receptor was derived from a man aged 18 to 29 in good health. The chain couples TRBV19 to TRBJ1-1, with D unresolved. The sequencing input was central memory CD4+ T cells from blood. The CDR3 nucleotides are TGTGCCAGTCTAGCGGGGATGAACACTGAAGCTTTCTTT. Its translation is CASLAGMNTEAFF.